The 7 T cell receptor beta chains given below trace back to one sample, sequenced in a study of cytotoxic CD8 clonotypes in ibrutinib-treated CLL. Measured with immunoSEQ multiplex PCR; TCRdb has only the in-frame clones, and not every one. This sample has 35,000 to 40,000 clones, with about 70% found just once. This specimen consisted of PBMCs, obtained at disease progression, from a patient treated with ibrutinib. The source is a human donor with chronic lymphocytic leukemia.

The chain is built from TRBV6-4 and TRBJ2-2, with D uncertain. V was clipped by 3 bases and J by 2 bases, with 7 bases between them. This CDR3 is 14 amino acids long. CDR1 is MRHNA, CDR2 SNTAGT, per germline. CDR3 bases: TGTGCCAGCAGTGAAGGTGACAACACCGGGGAGCTGTTTTTT. Its translation is CASSEGDNTGELFF.

The table lists this clone with a count of one. The chain has TRBV4-1 and TRBJ1-1, with 11 bases that match TRBD1. The CDR3 totals 16 residues. Losses at the gene ends were 4 bases for V and 2 bases for J; bases not matched to a gene: 6. CDR1 MGHRA and CDR2 YSYEKL come from the germline V gene. The CDR3 here is CASSPQDRGLNTEAFF. DNA of the CDR3: TGCGCCAGCAGCCCACAGGACAGGGGGCTTAACACTGAAGCTTTCTTT.

This clone has a handful of counts. The chain carries TRBV2 and TRBJ1-5; D remains unclear. The CDR3 sequence is 14 residues long. Germline V gene lookup returns CDR1 SNHLY and CDR2 FYNNEI. The V gene lost 4 bases and the J gene lost 2 bases, with 9 bases spanning the gap. The CDR3 here is CASSVNSRNQPQHF. The CDR3 coding sequence is TGTGCCAGCAGTGTAAACAGTCGCAATCAGCCCCAGCATTTT. The full variable domain, rest sourced from reference TRBV2 and TRBJ1-5, is EPEVTQTPSHQVTQMGQEVILRCVPISNHLYFYWYRQILGQKVEFLVSFYNNEISEKSEIFDDQFSVERPDGSNFTLKIRSTKLEDSAMYFCASSVNSRNQPQHFGDGTRLSIL.

The chain uses TRBV7-9 and TRBJ2-5, with D perhaps matching TRBD2 (5 bases). Germline lookup yields CDR1 SEHNR and CDR2 FQNEAQ (reference sequence). This CDR3 is 14 amino acids long. Trimming shortened V by 5 bases and J by 2 bases, and 12 bases separated the two germline ends. CDR3 in amino acids: CASSPRREQETQYF. CDR3 DNA: TGTGCCAGCAGCCCCAGACGGGAACAAGAGACCCAGTACTTC. The full variable domain, completed using reference TRBV7-9 and TRBJ2-5, is DTGVSQNPRHKITKRGQNVTFRCDPISEHNRLYWYRQTLGQGPEFLTYFQNEAQLEKSRLLSDRFSAERPKGSFSTLEIQRTEQGDSAMYLCASSPRREQETQYFGPGTRLLVL.

This clone showed up just a few times. This chain uses TRBV2 with TRBJ1-2, with no clear D. V dropped 4 bases and J dropped 5 bases, with 5 bases sitting between them. This CDR3 comprises 11 residues. Germline lookup yields CDR1 SNHLY and CDR2 FYNNEI. The CDR3 region is CASSGGYGYTF. CDR3 DNA: TGTGCCAGCAGTGGGGGATATGGCTACACCTTC.

The chain joins TRBV5-1 to TRBJ2-5; 8 bases map to TRBD2. Trimming removed 0 bases from V and 3 bases from J; junction bases left unmatched: 4. CDR1 and CDR2 from the germline V gene are SGHRS and YFSETQ. The CDR3 extends over 15 amino acids. CDR3 in amino acids: CASSLAEGLEETQYF. In DNA, the CDR3 is TGCGCCAGCAGCTTGGCTGAGGGACTAGAAGAGACCCAGTACTTC. Combining the CDR3 with reference TRBV5-1 and TRBJ2-5 gives the whole variable domain KAGVTQTPRYLIKTRGQQVTLSCSPISGHRSVSWYQQTPGQGLQFLFEYFSETQRNKGNFPGRFSGRQFSNSRSEMNVSTLELGDSALYLCASSLAEGLEETQYFGPGTRLLVL.

The CDR3 region has the DNA TGTGCCAGCAGTCACAGACAGGGAGTAAATTCACCCCTCCACTTT. The encoded protein is CASSHRQGVNSPLHF. This sequence joins TRBV6-6 and TRBJ1-6, with 7 bases that match TRBD1. Germline V gives CDR1 MNHNY, CDR2 SVGAGI (reference sequence). This CDR3 contains 15 residues. Trimming cost V 5 bases and J 7 bases; bases outside gene matches: 8.